The 9 T cell receptor beta chains reported below all come from one sample, sequenced in a study of blood T cell repertoires in COVID-19. Produced via immunoSEQ multiplex PCR; TCRdb's table is partial and in-frame only. In the table there are about 120,000 clones, roughly four fifths of which are singletons. Material for sequencing was peripheral blood. The source of these receptors is an older woman with acute or convalescent COVID-19.

The genes are TRBV20-1 and TRBJ2-1; 7 bases match TRBD2. The J segment lost 1 base and the V segment lost 3 bases, leaving 9 bases of the junction unmatched. CDR3 length equals 16 residues. The germline gives CDR1 DFQATT, CDR2 SNEGSKA (reference sequence). The CDR3 DNA is TGCAGTGCTAGTTCCCTGACTAGCTGGTCCTACAATGAGCAGTTCTTC. Translating it yields CSASSLTSWSYNEQFF.

With respect to this clone: An end of the junction does not agree with germline; a read error may underlie this. J is TRBJ1-6 and V is TRBV7-2; no definite D call. Germline V lookup: CDR1 SGHTA, CDR2 FQGNSA. The CDR3 has 16 amino acids. The DNA for the CDR3 is TGTGCCAGCAGCCTAGCCGACACCGCTCGTAATTCACCCCTCCACTTT. This gives the protein CASSLADTARNSPLHF.

The V gene is TRBV7-8, the J gene TRBJ2-7; 8 bases align to TRBD1. The V and J ends lost 7 bases and 4 bases, in that order; junction bases with no gene match: 15. The CDR3 is 16 amino acids. CDR1 is SGHVS and CDR2 is FQNEAQ in the germline V gene. CDR3 amino acids: CASNLNPGTGWYEQYF. CDR3 bases: TGTGCCAGCAACCTAAACCCCGGGACAGGATGGTACGAGCAGTACTTC. The variable domain in full, completed from reference TRBV7-8 and TRBJ2-7, reads GAGVSQSPRYKVAKRGQDVALRCDPISGHVSLFWYQQALGQGPEFLTYFQNEAQLDKSGLPSDRFFAERPEGSVSTLKIQRTQQEDSAVYLCASNLNPGTGWYEQYFGPGTRLTVT.

J is TRBJ2-7 and V is TRBV11-2; D gene uncertain. This CDR3 region has 13 residues. Germline V gene data show CDR1 as SGHAT and CDR2 as FQNNGV. V gave up 5 bases and J gave up 10 bases, with 18 bases separating them. CDR3 in amino acids: CASSHPERGYQYV. CDR3 bases: TGTGCCAGCAGCCACCCCGAGAGAGGATACCAGTACGTC.

This chain uses TRBV24-1 with TRBJ2-1, with 11 bases fitting TRBD2. Unmatched junction bases numbered 11, after V lost 6 bases and J lost 8 bases. The CDR3 loop spans 16 amino acids. From germline, CDR1 is KGHDR and CDR2 SFDVKD. The CDR3 nucleotides are TGTGCCACCAGTAAGGGCGGGACTAGCGGAGGCGATGAGCAGTTCTTC. Its translation is CATSKGGTSGGDEQFF.

The chain uses TRBV9 and TRBJ1-2; D unresolved. CDR1 SGDLS and CDR2 YYNGEE come from the germline V gene. The CDR3 consists of 14 residues. Trimming removed 0 bases at V and 7 bases at J, with 13 bases between. The chain's CDR3 is CASSVAGGLSGYTF. The CDR3 DNA is TGTGCCAGCAGCGTAGCCGGAGGACTTTCTGGCTACACCTTC.

V is TRBV5-6 and J is TRBJ2-7; the D gene is possibly TRBD1 (5 bases). The V end lost 1 base, the J end lost 1 base, and 9 bases lay between the germline ends. The CDR3 is made up of 14 amino acids. CDR1 and CDR2 (germline): SGHDT, YYEEEE. The CDR3 region has the DNA TGTGCCAGCAGCTTGTCAGGGTCGTCCTACGAGCAGTACGTC. Its protein product is CASSLSGSSYEQYV.

The rearrangement uses TRBV7-2 and TRBJ2-7; 7 bases agree with TRBD1. This CDR3 region has 15 residues. Per the germline V gene, CDR1 is SGHTA and CDR2 is FQGNSA. V dropped 1 base and J dropped 2; count of bases not matched to a gene: 5. DNA of the CDR3: TGTGCCAGCAGCTTAGAGAACAGGGGAACCTACGAGCAGTACTTC. Translating it yields CASSLENRGTYEQYF.

Concerning this clone itself: Other DNA sequences in this specimen translate into the identical CDR3. The chain combines TRBV18 with TRBJ2-3; 10 nucleotides align to TRBD2. Germline trimming cut 3 bases from V and 6 bases from J; bases unmatched to any gene: 3. The V gene's germline CDR1 is KGHSH and CDR2 LQKENI. This CDR3 comprises 14 residues. In DNA form, the CDR3 reads TGTGCCAGCTCACCGTTAGCGGGGGGCGATACGCAGTATTTT. It translates to CASSPLAGGDTQYF.